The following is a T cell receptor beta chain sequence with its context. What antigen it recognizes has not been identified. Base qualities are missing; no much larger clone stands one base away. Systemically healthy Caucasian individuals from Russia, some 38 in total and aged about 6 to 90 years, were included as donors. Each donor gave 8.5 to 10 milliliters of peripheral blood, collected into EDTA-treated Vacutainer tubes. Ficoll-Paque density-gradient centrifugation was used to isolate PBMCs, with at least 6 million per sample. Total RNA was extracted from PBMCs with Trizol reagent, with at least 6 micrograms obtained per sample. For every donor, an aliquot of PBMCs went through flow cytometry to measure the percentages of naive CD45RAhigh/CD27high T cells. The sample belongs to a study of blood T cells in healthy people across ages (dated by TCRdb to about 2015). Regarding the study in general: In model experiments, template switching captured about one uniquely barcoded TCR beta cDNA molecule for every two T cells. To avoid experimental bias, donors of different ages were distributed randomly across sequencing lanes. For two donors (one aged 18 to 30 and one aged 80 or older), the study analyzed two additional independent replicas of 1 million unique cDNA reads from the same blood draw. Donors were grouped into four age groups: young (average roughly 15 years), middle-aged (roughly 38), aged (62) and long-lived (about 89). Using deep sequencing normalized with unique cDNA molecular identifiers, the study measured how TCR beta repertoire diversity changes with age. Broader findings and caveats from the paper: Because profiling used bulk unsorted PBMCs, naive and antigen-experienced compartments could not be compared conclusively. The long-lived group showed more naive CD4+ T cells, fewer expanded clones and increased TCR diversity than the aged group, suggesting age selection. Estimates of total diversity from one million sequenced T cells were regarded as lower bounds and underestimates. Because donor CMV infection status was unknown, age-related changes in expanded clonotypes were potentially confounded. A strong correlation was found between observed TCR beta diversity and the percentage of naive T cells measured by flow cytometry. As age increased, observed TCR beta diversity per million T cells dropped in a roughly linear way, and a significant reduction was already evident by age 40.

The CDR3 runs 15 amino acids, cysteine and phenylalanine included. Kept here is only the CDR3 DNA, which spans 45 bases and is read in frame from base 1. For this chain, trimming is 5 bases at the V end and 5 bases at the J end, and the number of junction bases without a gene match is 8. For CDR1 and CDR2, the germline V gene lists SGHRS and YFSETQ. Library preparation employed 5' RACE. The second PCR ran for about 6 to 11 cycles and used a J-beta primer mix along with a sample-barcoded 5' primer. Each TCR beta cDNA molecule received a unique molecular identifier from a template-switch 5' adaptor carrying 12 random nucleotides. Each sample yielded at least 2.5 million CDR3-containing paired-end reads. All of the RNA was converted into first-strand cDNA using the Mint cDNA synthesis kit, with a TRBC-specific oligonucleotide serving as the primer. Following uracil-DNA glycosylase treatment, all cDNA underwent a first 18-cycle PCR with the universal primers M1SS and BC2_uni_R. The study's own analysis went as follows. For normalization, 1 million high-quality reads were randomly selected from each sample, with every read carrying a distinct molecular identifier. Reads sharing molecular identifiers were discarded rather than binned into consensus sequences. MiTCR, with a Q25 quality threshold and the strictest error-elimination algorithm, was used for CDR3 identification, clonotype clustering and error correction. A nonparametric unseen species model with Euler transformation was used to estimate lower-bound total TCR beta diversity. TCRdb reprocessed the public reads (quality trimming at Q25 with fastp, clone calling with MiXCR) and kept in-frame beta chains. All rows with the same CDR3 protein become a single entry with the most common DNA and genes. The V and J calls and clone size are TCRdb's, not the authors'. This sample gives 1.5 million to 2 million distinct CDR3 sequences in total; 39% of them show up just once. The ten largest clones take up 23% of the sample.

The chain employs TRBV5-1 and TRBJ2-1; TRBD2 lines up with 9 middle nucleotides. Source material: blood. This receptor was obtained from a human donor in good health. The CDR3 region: CASSEGGGDHNEQFF. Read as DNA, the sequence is TGCGCCAGCAGTGAGGGCGGGGGGGACCACAATGAGCAGTTCTTC.